This T cell receptor (beta chain) was captured in a study of cytomegalovirus exposure and HLA in healthy donors. Study-level results: Later on, a genetic analysis was performed. It linked a missense variant in DCLRE1C with V- and J-gene trimming of TCR beta. Within an earlier analysis, most TCR beta V segments proved productive either about 87% or about 30% of the time. The study designated over 150 TCR beta chains cytomegalovirus-associated.

Primers included in the PCR were 60 Vbeta and 13 Jbeta primers. As handled by the study authors: Unique TCR beta chains totaled 65 million to 95 million in a later count, with roughly 10 million of them shared. Using immunoSEQ multiplex PCR, the repertoire was profiled, and TCRdb retains in-frame clones only, with some absent. That table is the source of V, J and clone size, and D and trimming were worked out from the DNA. The table has about 170,000 clones, around 80% seen once. This CDR3 contains 15 residues. Germline V CDR1 and CDR2: LGHNA, YSLEER. Deletions cut 0 bases from V and 3 bases from J, with 11 bases between. This clone was counted ten times or more. What it recognizes is unknown.

Sequencing was performed on PBMCs. This receptor was identified in a woman in her thirties in good health and CMV-seropositive. This chain uses TRBV4-3 with TRBJ1-1; D remains unclear. CDR3: CASSQDRVSYTEAFF. The CDR3 DNA is TGCGCCAGCAGCCAAGATCGGGTTTCGTACACTGAAGCTTTCTTT.